These 8 T cell receptor beta chains share one sample of origin, sequenced in a study of tumor-infiltrating lymphocytes in primary liver carcinoma listed by TCRdb under 2017. Blood RNA was extracted from unsorted whole blood using TRIzol reagent, and germline DNA was obtained with the DNeasy Blood & Tissue kit. Sequencing was carried out with an Illumina HiSeq 2500. Starting from 450 to 500 ng total RNA, TCRbeta-specific cDNA was produced by reverse transcription with a constant-region primer and ProtoScript II reverse transcriptase. Construction of the TCRbeta libraries relied on three nested rounds of multiplex PCR, following a slightly modified ARM-PCR procedure. The first two PCR rounds used multiplex TRBV1-TRBV30 forward primers with a Cbeta reverse primer, each for approximately 10 cycles. TCRdb passed the public sequencing reads through fastp at Q25 and MiXCR, retaining productive beta sequences. Rows matching on CDR3 protein sequence are summarized as one entry with the most common DNA and genes. A total of around 330,000 distinct CDR3 sequences appear in this sample, around three fifths of them only once. About 8.4% of the sample goes to the ten largest clones.

The sample was peripheral blood. Receptors were obtained from a man aged 40-50 years with primary liver carcinoma and hepatitis B virus infection.

For this clonotype: A much larger clone is a single base away; this may be a read error. The chain recombines TRBV6-1 with TRBJ2-7; 9 nucleotides align to TRBD1. The CDR3 consists of 15 residues. The V gene's germline CDR1 is MNHNS and CDR2 SASEGT. CDR3 residues: CVSSVQGQGAYEQYF. In DNA, the CDR3 is TGTGTCAGCAGTGTACAGGGACAGGGAGCCTACGAGCAGTACTTC.

Remarks on this clonotype: A much larger clone is a single base away; this may be a read error. The chain employs TRBV6-5 and TRBJ2-1; the D call may be TRBD1 or TRBD2 (5 bases each). Between the trimmed V and J ends, which lost 7 bases and 1 base, there was a span of 11 bases. The CDR3 consists of 14 residues. Germline CDR1 is MNHEY and CDR2 is SVGAGI. CDR3 bases: TGTGCCAGCATGTGGGACGGATCCTACAATGAGCAGTTCTTC. Protein: CASMWDGSYNEQFF.

CDR3 region: CASSYSGLGVSDTQYF. The CDR3 nucleotides are TGTGCCAGCAGTTACTCAGGCCTAGGTGTCTCAGATACGCAGTATTTT. This chain uses TRBV6-2 or TRBV6-3 with TRBJ2-3; D not certain. Germline V gene lookup returns CDR1 MNHEY and CDR2 SVGEGT. V shed 0 bases and J shed 4 bases, with 14 bases lying between them. The length of the CDR3 is 16 residues.

Concerning this clonotype itself: At one boundary the junction diverges from the germline segment, which might be a read error. This chain links TRBV12-3 or TRBV12-4 with TRBJ2-7; D call uncertain. There are 18 residues in the CDR3. The CDR3 is CASSPLGSARLGSYEQYF. The CDR3 coding sequence is TGTGCCAGCAGTCCCCTGGGGTCGGCGCGATTGGGCTCCTACGAACAGTACTTC.

As to this clonotype: The conserved phenylalanine or tryptophan normally closing the CDR3 is absent here, so this likely arose from a read error. The DNA is omitted, as the CDR3 cannot be located on it reliably, and the CDR3 follows TCRdb's listing. The rearrangement joins TRBV29-1 to TRBJ2-3. The CDR3 has 11 amino acids, counting both end residues. In germline, CDR1 is SQVTM, CDR2 ANQGSEA. The CDR3: CSVGYTDTEYL.

Details on this clonotype: A much larger clone lies a single base off, so this may be a read error. The chain is built from TRBV7-8 and TRBJ2-3; D may be TRBD1 or TRBD2 (5 bases each). CDR1 is SGHVS, CDR2 FQNEAQ, per germline. This CDR3 spans 14 amino acids. CDR3 protein: CAGSFGDGVDTQYF. In nucleotides, the CDR3 is TGTGCCGGCAGCTTTGGGGACGGTGTAGATACGCAGTATTTT.

The chain combines TRBV28 with TRBJ1-6, with TRBD1 as a possible D gene (5 bases). Germline V gives CDR1 MDHEN, CDR2 SYDVKM. The V end lost 4 bases, the J end lost 8 bases, and 15 bases lay between the germline ends. CDR3 length: 15 amino acids. As DNA, the CDR3 is TGTGCCAGCAGTTCAGGTAGCAGGGCGTATTCACCCCTCCACTTT. Protein product: CASSSGSRAYSPLHF.

The gene calls are TRBV14 and TRBJ2-1; TRBD1 agrees at 11 bases. The germline CDR1 and CDR2 sequences are SGHDN and FVKESK. The CDR3 has 16 amino acids. The J segment lost 6 bases and the V segment lost 8 bases, leaving 12 bases of the junction unmatched. CDR3 protein: CASCRDRDRGFNEQFF. The CDR3 DNA reads TGTGCCAGCTGCAGAGACCGGGACAGGGGGTTCAATGAGCAGTTCTTC.